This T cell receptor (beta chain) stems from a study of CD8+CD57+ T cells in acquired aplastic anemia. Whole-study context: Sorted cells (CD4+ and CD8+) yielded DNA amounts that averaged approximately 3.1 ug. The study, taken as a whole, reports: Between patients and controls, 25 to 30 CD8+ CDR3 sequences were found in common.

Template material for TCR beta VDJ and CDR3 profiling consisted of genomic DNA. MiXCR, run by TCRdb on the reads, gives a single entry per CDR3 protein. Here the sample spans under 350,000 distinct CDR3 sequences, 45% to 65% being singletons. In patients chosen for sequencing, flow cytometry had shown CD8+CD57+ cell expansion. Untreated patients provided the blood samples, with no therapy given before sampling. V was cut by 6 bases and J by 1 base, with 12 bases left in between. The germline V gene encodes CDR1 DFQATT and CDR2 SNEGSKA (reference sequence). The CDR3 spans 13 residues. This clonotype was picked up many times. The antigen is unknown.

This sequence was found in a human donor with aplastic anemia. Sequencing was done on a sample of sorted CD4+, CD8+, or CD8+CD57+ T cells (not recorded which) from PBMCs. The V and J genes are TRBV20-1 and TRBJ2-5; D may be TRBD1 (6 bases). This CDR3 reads CSALGTTQETQYF. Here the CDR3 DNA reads TGCAGTGCCCTCGGGACAACCCAAGAGACCCAGTACTTC.